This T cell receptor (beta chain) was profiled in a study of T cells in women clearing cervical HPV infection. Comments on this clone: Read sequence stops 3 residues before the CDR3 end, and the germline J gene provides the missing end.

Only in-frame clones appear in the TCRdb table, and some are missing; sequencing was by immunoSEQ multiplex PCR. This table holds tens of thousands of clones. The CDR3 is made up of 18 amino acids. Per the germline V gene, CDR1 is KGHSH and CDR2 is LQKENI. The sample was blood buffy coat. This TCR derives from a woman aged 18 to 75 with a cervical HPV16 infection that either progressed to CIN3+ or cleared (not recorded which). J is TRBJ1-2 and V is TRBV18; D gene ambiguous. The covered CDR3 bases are TGTGCCAGCTCACCAAGGCTAGCGGGAGGGCTAGCCAAAAACATC. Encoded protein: CASSPRLAGGLAKNI. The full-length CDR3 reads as CASSPRLAGGLAKNIYTF.